This TCR beta chain was identified during a study of control samples from healthy donors and cancer patients. Germline V gene data show CDR1 as SEHNR and CDR2 as FQNEAQ (reference sequence). The CDR3 is made up of 14 amino acids. With 5 bases removed from V and 1 base from J, the gap between germline ends came to 9 bases. Clones were read by immunoSEQ multiplex PCR, and TCRdb kept only the in-frame ones, dropping some. This table holds 150,000 or so clones, 93% found once. The chain carries TRBV7-9 and TRBJ1-5, with no clear D. The sequence derives from an older woman in good health. Sequencing was done on a sample of blood. CDR3 coding DNA: TGTGCCAGCAGCCGGACGGGGAGCAATCAGCCCCAGCATTTT. Its protein product is CASSRTGSNQPQHF.